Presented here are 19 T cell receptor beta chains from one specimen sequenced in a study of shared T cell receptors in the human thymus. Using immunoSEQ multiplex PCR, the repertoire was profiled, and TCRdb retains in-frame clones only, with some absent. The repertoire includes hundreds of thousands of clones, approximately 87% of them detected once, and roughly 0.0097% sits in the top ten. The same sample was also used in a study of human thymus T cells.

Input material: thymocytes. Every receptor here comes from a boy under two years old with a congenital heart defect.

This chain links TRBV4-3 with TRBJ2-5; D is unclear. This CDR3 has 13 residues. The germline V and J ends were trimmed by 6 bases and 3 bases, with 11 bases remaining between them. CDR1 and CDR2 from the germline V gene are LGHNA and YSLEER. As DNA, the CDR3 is TGCGCCAGCAGGGCCTCACCGAAAGAGACCCAGTACTTC. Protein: CASRASPKETQYF.

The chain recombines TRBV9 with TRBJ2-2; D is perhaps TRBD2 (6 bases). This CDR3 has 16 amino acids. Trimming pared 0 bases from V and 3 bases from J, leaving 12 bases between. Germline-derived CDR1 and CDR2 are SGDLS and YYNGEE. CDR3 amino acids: CASSVEERAYTGELFF. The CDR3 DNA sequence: TGTGCCAGCAGCGTAGAGGAGCGGGCCTACACCGGGGAGCTGTTTTTT.

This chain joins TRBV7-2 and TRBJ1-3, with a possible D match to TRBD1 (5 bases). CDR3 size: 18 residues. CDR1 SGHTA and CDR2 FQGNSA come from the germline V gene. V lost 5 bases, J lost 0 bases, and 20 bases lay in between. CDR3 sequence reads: CASSETGGFWASGNTIYF. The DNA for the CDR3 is TGTGCCAGCAGCGAGACCGGGGGGTTTTGGGCCTCTGGAAACACCATATATTTT. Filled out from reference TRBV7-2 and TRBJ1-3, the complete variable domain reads GAGVSQSPSNKVTEKGKDVELRCDPISGHTALYWYRQSLGQGLEFLIYFQGNSAPDKSGLPSDRFSAERTGGSVSTLTIQRTQQEDSAVYLCASSETGGFWASGNTIYFGEGSWLTVV.

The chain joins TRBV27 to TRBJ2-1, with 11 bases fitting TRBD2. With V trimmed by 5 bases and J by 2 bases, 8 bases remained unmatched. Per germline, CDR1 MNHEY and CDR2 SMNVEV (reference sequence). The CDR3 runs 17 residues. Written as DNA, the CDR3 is TGTGCCAGCAGTATAACTAGCGGGAGAATCCCCTACAATGAGCAGTTCTTC. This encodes CASSITSGRIPYNEQFF.

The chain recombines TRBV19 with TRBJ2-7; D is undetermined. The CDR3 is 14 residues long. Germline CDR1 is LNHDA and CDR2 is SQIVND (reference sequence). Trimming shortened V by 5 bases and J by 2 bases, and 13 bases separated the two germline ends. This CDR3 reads CASSPRLRPYEQYF. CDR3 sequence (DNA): TGTGCCAGTAGTCCCAGACTGAGACCCTACGAGCAGTACTTC.

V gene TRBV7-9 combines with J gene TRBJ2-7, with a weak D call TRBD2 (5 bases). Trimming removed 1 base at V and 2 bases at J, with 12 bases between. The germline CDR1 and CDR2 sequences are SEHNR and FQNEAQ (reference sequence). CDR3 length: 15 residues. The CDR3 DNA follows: TGTGCCAGCAGCTTAGGGGGAGTAAGGGCCTACGAGCAGTACTTC. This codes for CASSLGGVRAYEQYF.

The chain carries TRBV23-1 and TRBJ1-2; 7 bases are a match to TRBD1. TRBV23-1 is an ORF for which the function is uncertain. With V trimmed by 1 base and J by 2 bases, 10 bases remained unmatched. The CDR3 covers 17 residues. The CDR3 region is CASSQCEGGPMNYGYTF. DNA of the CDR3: TGCGCCAGCAGTCAATGTGAAGGGGGCCCAATGAACTATGGCTACACCTTC.

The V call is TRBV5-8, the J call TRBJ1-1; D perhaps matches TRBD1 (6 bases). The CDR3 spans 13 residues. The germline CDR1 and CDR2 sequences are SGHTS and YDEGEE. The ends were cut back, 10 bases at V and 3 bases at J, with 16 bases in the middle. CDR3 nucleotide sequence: TGTGCCGAGCAGCGGGGGCGACACACTGAAGCTTTCTTT. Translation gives CAEQRGRHTEAFF.

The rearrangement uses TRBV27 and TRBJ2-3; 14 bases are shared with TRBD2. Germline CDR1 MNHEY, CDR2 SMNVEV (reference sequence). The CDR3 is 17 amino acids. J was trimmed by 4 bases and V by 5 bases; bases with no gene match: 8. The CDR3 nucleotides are TGTGCCAGCAGTCCAACGGGACTAGCGGGAGTATCAGATACGCAGTATTTT. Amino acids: CASSPTGLAGVSDTQYF.

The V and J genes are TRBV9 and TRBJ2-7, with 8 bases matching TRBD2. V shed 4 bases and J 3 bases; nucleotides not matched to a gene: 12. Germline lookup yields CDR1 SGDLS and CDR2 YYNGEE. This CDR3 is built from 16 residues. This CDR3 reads CASSPTGGGMGYEQYF. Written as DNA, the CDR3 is TGTGCCAGCAGCCCTACCGGCGGGGGGATGGGCTACGAGCAGTACTTC.

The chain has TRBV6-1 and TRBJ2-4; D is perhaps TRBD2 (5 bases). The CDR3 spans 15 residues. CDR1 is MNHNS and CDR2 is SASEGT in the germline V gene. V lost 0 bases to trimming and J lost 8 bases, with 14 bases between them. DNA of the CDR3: TGTGCCAGCAGTGAAGCTGAGGGAGAGGGAGACATTCAGTACTTC. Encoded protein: CASSEAEGEGDIQYF.

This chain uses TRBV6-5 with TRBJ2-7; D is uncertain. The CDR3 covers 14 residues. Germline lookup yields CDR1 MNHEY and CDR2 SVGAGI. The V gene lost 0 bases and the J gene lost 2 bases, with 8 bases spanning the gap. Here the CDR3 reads CASSYSRRTYEQYF. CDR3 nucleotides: TGTGCCAGCAGTTACTCGAGGCGGACCTACGAGCAGTACTTC.

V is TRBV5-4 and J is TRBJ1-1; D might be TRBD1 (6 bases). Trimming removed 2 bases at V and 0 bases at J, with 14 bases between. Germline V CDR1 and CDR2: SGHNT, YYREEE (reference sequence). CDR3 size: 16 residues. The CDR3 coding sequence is TGTGCCAGCAGCTTAAGTCCTAGGGACATGAACACTGAAGCTTTCTTT. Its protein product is CASSLSPRDMNTEAFF.

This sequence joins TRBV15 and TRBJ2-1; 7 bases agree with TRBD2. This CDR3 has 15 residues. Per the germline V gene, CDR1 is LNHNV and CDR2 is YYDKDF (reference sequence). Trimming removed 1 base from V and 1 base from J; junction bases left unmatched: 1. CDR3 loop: CATSRGGGSYNEQFF. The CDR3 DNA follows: TGTGCCACCAGCAGAGGGGGGGGGTCCTACAATGAGCAGTTCTTC.

For the CDR3, the DNA is TGCAGTGCTGGACAGAATCAGCCCCAGCATTTT. Translation gives CSAGQNQPQHF. The rearrangement links TRBV20-1 to TRBJ1-5; a weak D match, TRBD1 (6 bases). The germline V gene encodes CDR1 DFQATT and CDR2 SNEGSKA (reference sequence). V lost 5 bases to trimming and J lost 4 bases, with 6 bases between them. The CDR3 runs 11 residues.

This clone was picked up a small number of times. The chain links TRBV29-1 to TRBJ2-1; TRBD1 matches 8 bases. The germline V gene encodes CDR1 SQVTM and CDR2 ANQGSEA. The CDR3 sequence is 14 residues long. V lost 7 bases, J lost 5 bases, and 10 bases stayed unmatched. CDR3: CSGRPGTGNNEQFF. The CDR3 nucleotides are TGCAGCGGCCGTCCCGGGACAGGTAACAATGAGCAGTTCTTC.

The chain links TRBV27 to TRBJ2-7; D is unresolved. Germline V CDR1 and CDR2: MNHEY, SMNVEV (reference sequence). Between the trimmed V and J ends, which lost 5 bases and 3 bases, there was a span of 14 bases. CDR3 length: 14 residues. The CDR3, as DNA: TGTGCCAGCAGTCTACAGTCGCCCCACTACGAGCAGTACTTC. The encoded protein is CASSLQSPHYEQYF.

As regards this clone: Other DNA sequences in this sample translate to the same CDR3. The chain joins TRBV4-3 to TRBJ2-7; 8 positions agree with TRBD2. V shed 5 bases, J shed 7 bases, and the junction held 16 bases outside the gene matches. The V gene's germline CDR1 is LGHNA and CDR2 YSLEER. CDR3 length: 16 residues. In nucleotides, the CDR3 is TGCGCCAGCAGCTCATCCCCCCCGGGAGGGCCCGAAGAGCAGTACTTC. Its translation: CASSSSPPGGPEEQYF.

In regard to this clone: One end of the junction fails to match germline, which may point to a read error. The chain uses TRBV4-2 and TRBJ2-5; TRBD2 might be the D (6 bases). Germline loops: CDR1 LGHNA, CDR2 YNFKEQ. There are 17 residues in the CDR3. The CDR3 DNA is TGTGCCAGCAGCCAAGAATGGCAGGCGGCTAGCGCAGAGGCCCAGTACTTC. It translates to CASSQEWQAASAEAQYF.